The 7 T cell receptor beta chains given below trace back to one sample, sequenced in a study of graft-versus-host responses after intestinal transplantation. No antigen has been identified for these receptors. Produced via immunoSEQ multiplex PCR; TCRdb's table is partial and in-frame only. Altogether under 150,000 clones are present, 80% to 95% being singletons, with the ten largest covering more than 0.1%. The sample in question was unstimulated CD4+ T cells sorted from spleen or lymph node cells, obtained before intestinal transplant. These receptors were taken from a human donor who received an intestinal transplant.

V and J are TRBV4-1 and TRBJ1-2, with TRBD1 as a possible D gene (5 bases). Germline V gene data show CDR1 as MGHRA and CDR2 as YSYEKL. V lost 6 bases, J lost 0 bases, and 17 bases lay in between. The CDR3 consists of 16 residues. CDR3 in DNA: TGCGCCAGCAGGACGGCCCTTGGGGCGGCTAACTATGGCTACACCTTC. Its protein is CASRTALGAANYGYTF.

The V and J genes are TRBV6-5 and TRBJ2-1; 9 nucleotides match TRBD1. Germline trimming cut 0 bases from V and 6 bases from J; bases unmatched to any gene: 6. This CDR3 region has 16 residues. The germline V gene encodes CDR1 MNHEY and CDR2 SVGAGI. CDR3 region: CASSYSGTGFVNEQFF. CDR3 in DNA: TGTGCCAGCAGTTACTCGGGGACAGGGTTCGTCAATGAGCAGTTCTTC.

This clone appeared a few times. The chain employs TRBV2 and TRBJ2-1, with 7 bases fitting TRBD2. The J segment lost 5 bases and the V segment lost 7 bases, leaving 8 bases of the junction unmatched. Germline V gives CDR1 SNHLY, CDR2 FYNNEI. The CDR3 runs 14 residues. The CDR3 sequence: CASTENGLDNEQFF. The DNA of the CDR3 is TGTGCCAGCACCGAAAACGGACTAGACAATGAGCAGTTCTTC.

This chain joins TRBV18 and TRBJ2-7; 7 nucleotides match TRBD2. Germline values: CDR1 KGHSH, CDR2 LQKENI. This CDR3 is 17 amino acids long. The V gene end was trimmed by 1 base and the J gene end by 2 bases; junction bases not matched to a gene: 11. Here the CDR3 DNA reads TGTGCCAGCTCACCACAAAGGGGAGAGCGGGGAACCTACGAGCAGTACTTC. This gives the protein CASSPQRGERGTYEQYF.

V usage is TRBV27 and J usage is TRBJ2-4; D ambiguous. Germline lookup yields CDR1 MNHEY and CDR2 SMNVEV (reference sequence). The CDR3 extends over 12 amino acids. Trimming took off 5 bases at V and 6 bases at J, with 8 bases between the two ends. CDR3 sequence: CASSRTPNIQYF. The CDR3 DNA reads TGTGCCAGCAGTCGAACCCCAAACATTCAGTACTTC.

This chain joins TRBV11-2 and TRBJ2-3; D is perhaps TRBD1 (5 bases). The CDR3 runs to 14 residues. Germline V gene sequence: CDR1 SGHAT, CDR2 FQNNGV. Trimming shortened V by 0 bases and J by 6 bases, and 10 bases separated the two germline ends. CDR3 region: CASSLDRVADTQYF. The CDR3 DNA follows: TGTGCCAGCAGCTTAGACAGGGTCGCGGATACGCAGTATTTT.

This clone has more than one count but fewer than ten. The chain employs TRBV7-2 and TRBJ1-5, with D maybe TRBD1 (5 bases). The germline gives CDR1 SGHTA, CDR2 FQGNSA. V lost 5 bases to trimming and J lost 7 bases, with 9 bases between them. This CDR3 contains 12 residues. CDR3 DNA sequence: TGTGCCAGCAGCCGACGGGGGCAGCCCCAGCATTTT. This encodes CASSRRGQPQHF.